The clone carrying this TCR beta chain was observed many times. Its target is not known. The sample is drawn from a study of early T cells in non-severe SARS-CoV-2 infection. The overall study: The chains were unpaired, and the sequenced material was bulk RNA from unsorted whole blood. Overall study results and limits: Matching results from VDJdb favored anti-spike CD8 responses, leaving private and CD4 specificities undetected.

Researchers attached unique molecular identifiers to individual cDNA molecules. From the 5' RACE reads, TCRdb called clonotypes with MiXCR, one entry per CDR3 protein. This table has about 69,000 distinct CDR3 sequences, 4% to 6% appearing once. Trimming left V 6 bases short and J 1 base short, with 6 bases between. This CDR3 spans 12 amino acids. Germline-derived CDR1 and CDR2 are MDHEN and SYDVKM. This clonotype originated in an adult who was a healthcare worker with PCR-confirmed SARS-CoV-2 infection or an uninfected control (not recorded which). The donor label of this sample is uncertain. The material sequenced was whole blood, taken at baseline. This rearrangement joins TRBV28 to TRBJ1-1; D unclear. Written as DNA, the CDR3 is TGTGCCAGCAGCGGCGGGAACACTGAAGCTTTCTTT. Protein sequence: CASSGGNTEAFF.